The 19 T cell receptor beta chains given below trace back to one sample, sequenced in a study of shared clonotypes between healthy human individuals (dated by TCRdb to 2018 to 2020). Libraries were made using the immunoSEQ multiplex PCR assay. What TCRdb holds here is the immuneACCESS table cut down to in-frame rearrangements. Part of the clones is not present; checked against another copy, under half of the missing clones reflect an unresolved V gene, and the others are unexplained. For this sample the table gives some 660,000 clones, of which around 78% were detected only once. Clones ranked in the top ten supply about 1.8% of the sample. The specimen sequenced was memory CD4+ T cells sorted from blood. What the cell subset or site label conveys for this sample: CD45RA-negative fraction. These receptors came from a woman aged 25 to 45 in good health.

This clone occurred once. The CDR3 coding sequence is TGTGCCAGCAGAAAAGCTGGGAGTGGGACCTACGAGCAGTACTTC. Translating it yields CASRKAGSGTYEQYF. The chain recombines TRBV6-5 with TRBJ2-7, with D possibly TRBD2 on 5 matching bases. The length of the CDR3 is 15 residues. The V end lost 6 bases, the J end lost 2 bases, and 17 bases lay between the germline ends. Germline V gene lookup returns CDR1 MNHEY and CDR2 SVGAGI.

The genes are TRBV18 and TRBJ1-2; no firm D call. The CDR3 sequence is 14 residues long. Germline V gene lookup returns CDR1 KGHSH and CDR2 LQKENI. The V end lost 2 bases, the J end lost 3 bases, and 10 bases lay between the germline ends. CDR3 region: CASSPTDGDYGYTF. DNA of the CDR3: TGTGCCAGCTCACCAACTGACGGAGACTATGGCTACACCTTC.

V usage is TRBV7-2 and J usage is TRBJ1-4; no reliable D call. V was trimmed by 0 bases and J by 8 bases, leaving 10 bases between them. This CDR3 contains 14 residues. CDR1 SGHTA and CDR2 FQGNSA come from the germline V gene. The CDR3 nucleotides are TGTGCCAGCAGCTTAGCAAGCAGCAGAGAAAAACTGTTTTTT. Amino acids: CASSLASSREKLFF.

The V call is TRBV4-2, the J call TRBJ2-7, with a tentative D call TRBD1 (6 bases). The V gene's germline CDR1 is LGHNA and CDR2 YNFKEQ. The CDR3 is 15 amino acids. V was shortened by 0 bases and J by 5 bases, with 14 bases between the two germline ends. Here the CDR3 reads CASSQEEDRSNEQYF. CDR3 DNA sequence: TGTGCCAGCAGCCAAGAAGAAGACAGGAGTAACGAGCAGTACTTC.

The gene calls are TRBV6-1 and TRBJ2-7; 7 nucleotides line up with TRBD2. The CDR3 contains 11 residues. V lost 3 bases, J lost 7 bases, and 0 bases stayed unmatched. Germline-derived CDR1 and CDR2 are MNHNS and SASEGT. In DNA form, the CDR3 reads TGTGCCAGCAGTGAGGGGGGGGAGCAGTACTTC. Its protein is CASSEGGEQYF.

The chain employs TRBV19 and TRBJ2-3, with D perhaps assigned TRBD1 or TRBD2 (5 bases each). There are 13 residues in the CDR3. Trimming stripped 3 bases from V and 4 bases from J, with 8 bases between. CDR1 and CDR2 from the germline V gene are LNHDA and SQIVND (reference sequence). CDR3 loop: CASSMRGADTQYF. CDR3 sequence (DNA): TGTGCCAGTAGTATGAGGGGCGCAGATACGCAGTATTTT.

The V call is TRBV27, the J call TRBJ2-7; 9 bases align to TRBD2. Germline trimming cut 10 bases from V and 2 bases from J; bases unmatched to any gene: 18. From germline, CDR1 is MNHEY and CDR2 SMNVEV (reference sequence). The CDR3 length is 17 residues. CDR3 in DNA: TGTGCCACCCGAGGGGGGGCTAGCGGGGACTCAACCTACGAGCAGTACTTC. This codes for CATRGGASGDSTYEQYF.

The genes are TRBV28 and TRBJ1-5, with D possibly TRBD1 on 6 matching bases. The V and J ends lost 2 bases and 1 base respectively, with 24 bases between them. CDR3 length equals 20 residues. Germline CDR1 MDHEN, CDR2 SYDVKM. CDR3 residues: CASSLGYRVHGVLSNQPQHF. DNA for the CDR3: TGTGCCAGCAGTTTAGGATACAGGGTCCATGGGGTACTCAGCAATCAGCCCCAGCATTTT.

A remark on this clone: The sample carries other DNA sequences with the same CDR3. The chain uses TRBV6-5 and TRBJ1-2, with D unclear. The V gene's germline CDR1 is MNHEY and CDR2 SVGAGI. The CDR3 runs to 13 residues. Deletions cut 2 bases from V and 1 base from J, with 5 bases between. CDR3: CASSYGLNYGYTF. The CDR3 coding sequence is TGTGCCAGCAGTTACGGACTTAACTATGGCTACACCTTC.

J is TRBJ2-7 and V is TRBV19, with D unresolved. This CDR3 has 12 amino acids. V was clipped by 10 bases and J by 3 bases, with 13 bases between them. Germline values: CDR1 LNHDA, CDR2 SQIVND (reference sequence). The CDR3 coding sequence is TGTGCCACCTCGGTTGGGGACTACGAGCAGTACTTC. It codes for CATSVGDYEQYF.

The gene calls are TRBV28 and TRBJ2-4, with 7 positions matching TRBD1. The CDR3 sequence is 16 residues long. Per the germline V gene, CDR1 is MDHEN and CDR2 is SYDVKM. V lost 3 bases to trimming and J lost 3 bases; unmatched junction nucleotides: 8. DNA of the CDR3: TGTGCCAGCAGTTTCAGCGCGGCAGGGGGCAAAAACATTCAGTACTTC. It specifies CASSFSAAGGKNIQYF.

Regarding this clone: In the same sample, other DNA sequences code for this CDR3. This chain connects TRBV5-1 to TRBJ1-2; 8 bases are a match to TRBD1. V shed 3 bases, J shed 1 base, and the junction held 5 bases outside the gene matches. The CDR3 sequence is 15 residues long. The germline CDR1 and CDR2 sequences are SGHRS and YFSETQ. The CDR3 loop is CASSSGTGLNYGYTF. CDR3 DNA: TGCGCCAGCAGCTCCGGGACAGGTCTTAACTATGGCTACACCTTC. Filled out from reference TRBV5-1 and TRBJ1-2, the complete variable domain reads KAGVTQTPRYLIKTRGQQVTLSCSPISGHRSVSWYQQTPGQGLQFLFEYFSETQRNKGNFPGRFSGRQFSNSRSEMNVSTLELGDSALYLCASSSGTGLNYGYTFGSGTRLTVV.

In regard to this clone: The same CDR3 arises from other DNA sequences in this sample as well. The chain recombines TRBV7-9 with TRBJ2-5, with D perhaps matching TRBD1 (5 bases). The CDR3 consists of 13 residues. Germline lookup yields CDR1 SEHNR and CDR2 FQNEAQ (reference sequence). Deletions cut 5 bases from V and 5 bases from J, with 12 bases between. CDR3 region: CASSLRQKETQYF. The CDR3 DNA is TGTGCCAGCAGCCTAAGACAGAAGGAGACCCAGTACTTC.

V gene TRBV18 combines with J gene TRBJ2-7, with D possibly TRBD2 on 6 matching bases. The CDR3 has 14 residues. Germline CDR1 reads KGHSH; CDR2 reads LQKENI. The DNA of the CDR3 is TGTAAGGGGACTCTTAGCACCTATTCCTACGAGCAGTACTTC. It is translated as CKGTLSTYSYEQYF.

This chain connects TRBV7-9 to TRBJ1-2; D might be TRBD1 (5 bases). Germline CDR1 and CDR2: SEHNR and FQNEAQ (reference sequence). Trimming removed 1 base at V and 0 bases at J, with 6 bases between. CDR3 length: 14 residues. The CDR3 reads CASSLGQSNYGYTF. In DNA, the CDR3 is TGTGCCAGCAGCTTAGGACAGTCTAACTATGGCTACACCTTC.

The chain recombines TRBV7-9 with TRBJ1-3, with D unresolved. V was pared by 4 bases and J by 1 base, with 23 bases between. The CDR3 has 19 residues. Looked up from germline, CDR1 is SEHNR and CDR2 is FQNEAQ (reference sequence). In nucleotides, the CDR3 is TGTGCCAGCAGCTCACCCCGGACGGAGCCTTACGTATCTGGAAACACCATATATTTT. Translating gives CASSSPRTEPYVSGNTIYF.

This chain joins TRBV2 and TRBJ1-1; 8 positions agree with TRBD1. Trimming took 3 bases from V and 1 from J; bases not matched to a gene: 4. CDR3 length: 15 amino acids. CDR1 SNHLY and CDR2 FYNNEI come from the germline V gene. CDR3 coding DNA: TGTGCCAGCAGTGACCGACAGGGGCGGAACACTGAAGCTTTCTTT. Translated: CASSDRQGRNTEAFF.

This chain connects TRBV9 to TRBJ2-7; no definite D call. The CDR3 sequence is 14 residues long. Germline CDR1 reads SGDLS; CDR2 reads YYNGEE. V lost 4 bases, J lost 3 bases, and 14 bases lay in between. In nucleotides, the CDR3 is TGTGCCAGCAGCAAAAATCCCACTAACTACGAGCAGTACTTC. It yields the protein CASSKNPTNYEQYF. Based on the CDR3 plus reference TRBV9 and TRBJ2-7, the full variable domain is DSGVTQTPKHLITATGQRVTLRCSPRSGDLSVYWYQQSLDQGLQFLIQYYNGEERAKGNILERFSAQQFPDLHSELNLSSLELGDSALYFCASSKNPTNYEQYFGPGTRLTVT.

This clone was seen just once. The chain joins TRBV10-3 to TRBJ2-4; 12 bases are shared with TRBD2. The CDR3 runs to 15 residues. The germline V gene has CDR1 ENHRY and CDR2 SYGVKD. V trimming: 2 bases; J trimming: 7 bases; junction bases outside the gene matches: 3. The CDR3 spells CAISEVLAGGNIQYF. In DNA form, the CDR3 reads TGTGCCATCAGTGAGGTACTAGCGGGAGGTAACATTCAGTACTTC.